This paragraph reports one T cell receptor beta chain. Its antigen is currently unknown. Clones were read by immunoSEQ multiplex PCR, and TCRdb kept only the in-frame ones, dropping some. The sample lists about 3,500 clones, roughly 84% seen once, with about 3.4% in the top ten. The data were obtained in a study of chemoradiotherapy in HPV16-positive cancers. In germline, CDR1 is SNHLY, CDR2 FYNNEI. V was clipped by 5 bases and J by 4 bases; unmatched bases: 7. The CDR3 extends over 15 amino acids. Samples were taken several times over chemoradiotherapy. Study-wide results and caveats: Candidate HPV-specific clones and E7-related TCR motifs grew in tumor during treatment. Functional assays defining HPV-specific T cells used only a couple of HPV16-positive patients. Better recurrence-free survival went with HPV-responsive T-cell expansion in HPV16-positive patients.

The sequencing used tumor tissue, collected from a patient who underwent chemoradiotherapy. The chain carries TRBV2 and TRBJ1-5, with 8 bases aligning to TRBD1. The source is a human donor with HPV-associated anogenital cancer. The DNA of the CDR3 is TGTGCCAGCAGTCCCCTCTGGACAGGGAATCAGCCCCAGCATTTT. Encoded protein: CASSPLWTGNQPQHF.